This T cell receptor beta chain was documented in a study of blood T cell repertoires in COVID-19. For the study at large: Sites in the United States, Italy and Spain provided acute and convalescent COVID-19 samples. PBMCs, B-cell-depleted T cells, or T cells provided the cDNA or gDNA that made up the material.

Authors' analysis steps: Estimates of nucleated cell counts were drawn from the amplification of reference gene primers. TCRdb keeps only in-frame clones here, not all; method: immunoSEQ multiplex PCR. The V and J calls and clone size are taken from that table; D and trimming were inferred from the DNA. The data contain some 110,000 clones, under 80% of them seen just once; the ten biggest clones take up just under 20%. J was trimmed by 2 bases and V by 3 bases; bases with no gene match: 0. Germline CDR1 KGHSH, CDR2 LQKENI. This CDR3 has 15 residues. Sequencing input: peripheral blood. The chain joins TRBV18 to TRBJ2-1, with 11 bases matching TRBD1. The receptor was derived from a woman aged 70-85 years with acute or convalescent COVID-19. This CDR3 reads CASSPGQGAYNEQFF. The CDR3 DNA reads TGTGCCAGCTCACCGGGACAGGGGGCCTACAATGAGCAGTTCTTC.